A selection of T cell receptor beta chains follows, all from one sample in a study of somatic mutations in cytotoxic T cells in rheumatoid arthritis. This table comes from immunoSEQ multiplex PCR, and its TCRdb copy is limited to in-frame clones, with some not included. The table records more than 35,000 clones, 84% of them present only once. What was sequenced was CD8+ T cells sorted from blood. These receptors were collected from a man between 40 and 49 years old in good health. The CDR3 runs from the conserved cysteine through the conserved F or W. Each record gives: clone size, J gene, D gene, V gene, CDR3 DNA, CDR3 protein. The D gene is left open where the match is weak. Clone size appears in some rows only: once, few, many, or a class for an expanded clone.

size: -; J: TRBJ1-1; D: -; V: TRBV28; DNA: TGTGCCAGCAGCCCCCCCGGGGGTAGTGCTGAAGCTTTCTTT; CDR3: CASSPPGGSAEAFF
size: -; J: TRBJ2-3; D: -; V: TRBV7-8; DNA: TGTGCCAGCAGCTTAGCTAGCACAGATACGCAGTATTTT; CDR3: CASSLASTDTQYF
size: -; J: TRBJ1-6; D: -; V: TRBV4-1; DNA: TGCGCCAGCAGCCAAGATACCGGAATTGTAGATAATTCACCCCTCCACTTT; CDR3: CASSQDTGIVDNSPLHF
size: once; J: TRBJ2-7; D: -; V: TRBV6-5; DNA: TGTGCCAGCGGGGGGGGCAGTGCCTACGAGCAGTACTTC; CDR3: CASGGGSAYEQYF
size: -; J: TRBJ2-1; D: -; V: TRBV18; DNA: TGTGCCAGCTCACCAAACGGGCTAGACTCCTACAATGAGCAGTTCTTC; CDR3: CASSPNGLDSYNEQFF
size: -; J: TRBJ2-7; D: -; V: TRBV28; DNA: TGTGCCAGTTTGGGGACGGGGGGCGCTTACTACGAGCAGTACTTC; CDR3: CASLGTGGAYYEQYF
size: -; J: TRBJ2-1; D: TRBD2; V: TRBV9; DNA: TGTGCCAGCAGCGTAGGACTAGCGGTTCACAATGAGCAGTTCTTC; CDR3: CASSVGLAVHNEQFF
size: -; J: TRBJ2-1; D: -; V: TRBV28; DNA: TGTGCCAGCAGTTTAGGGAGGAACTACAATGAGCAGTTCTTC; CDR3: CASSLGRNYNEQFF
size: -; J: TRBJ2-7; D: -; V: TRBV7-6; DNA: TGTGCCAGCAGCTCGGGACCCCACTACGAGCAGTACTTC; CDR3: CASSSGPHYEQYF
size: -; J: TRBJ2-1; D: TRBD1; V: TRBV12-5; DNA: TGTGCTAGTGGTGTACAACGGGACAGCTCCTACAATGAGCAGTTCTTC; CDR3: CASGVQRDSSYNEQFF
size: once; J: TRBJ2-1; D: -; V: TRBV21-1; DNA: TGTGCCAGCAGCAAAGGATGGGACAGGGGTGTGAGCTCCTACAATGAGCAGTTCTTC; CDR3: CASSKGWDRGVSSYNEQFF
size: -; J: TRBJ2-7; D: TRBD2; V: TRBV4-1; DNA: TGCGCCAGCAGCCCCCCCTCGACTAGCGGCTACGAGCAGTACTTC; CDR3: CASSPPSTSGYEQYF
size: -; J: TRBJ2-7; D: TRBD2; V: TRBV6-5; DNA: TGTGCCAGCAGTTCCGGACTAGCGGGAGCCTACGAGCAGTACTTC; CDR3: CASSSGLAGAYEQYF
size: -; J: TRBJ2-2; D: -; V: TRBV28; DNA: TGTGCCAGCAGTCCAATCCCCAGGGTCGCCGGGGAGCTGTTTTTT; CDR3: CASSPIPRVAGELFF
size: -; J: TRBJ2-7; D: TRBD2; V: TRBV6-1; DNA: TGTGCCAGCAGTGAGGGACTAGCGGGATTCTCCGAGCAGTACTTC; CDR3: CASSEGLAGFSEQYF
size: -; J: TRBJ2-2; D: TRBD2; V: TRBV6-4; DNA: TGTGCCAGCAGTCCTGGAGCGGGAGGGAGCACCGGGGAGCTGTTTTTT; CDR3: CASSPGAGGSTGELFF
size: -; J: TRBJ2-3; D: TRBD2; V: TRBV28; DNA: TGTGCCAGCAGTCCGCTAGCGGGAGCGACAGATACGCAGTATTTT; CDR3: CASSPLAGATDTQYF
size: -; J: TRBJ2-5; D: TRBD1; V: TRBV10-2; DNA: TGCGCCAGCAGTAGGGACAGACAAGAGACCCAGTACTTC; CDR3: CASSRDRQETQYF
size: -; J: TRBJ1-2; D: -; V: TRBV5-6; DNA: TGTGCCAGCAGCTTGGGAGGGAACTATGGCTACACCTTC; CDR3: CASSLGGNYGYTF
size: -; J: TRBJ2-1; D: TRBD2; V: TRBV6-4; DNA: TGTGCCAGCAGTGACGGACTAGCGGGAGGGAATGAGCAGTTCTTC; CDR3: CASSDGLAGGNEQFF
size: -; J: TRBJ2-3; D: TRBD2; V: TRBV4-1; DNA: TGCGCCAGCAGCCAAGATAATGCGGGAGACTCCACAGATACGCAGTATTTT; CDR3: CASSQDNAGDSTDTQYF
size: -; J: TRBJ2-3; D: TRBD2; V: TRBV7-2; DNA: TGTGCCAGCAGCCAACTAGCGGGACGCACAGATACGCAGTATTTT; CDR3: CASSQLAGRTDTQYF
size: -; J: TRBJ1-1; D: -; V: TRBV6-5; DNA: TGTGCCAGCAGCATGATCTCGGGCACTGAAGCTTTCTTT; CDR3: CASSMISGTEAFF
size: few; J: TRBJ2-7; D: -; V: TRBV4-1; DNA: TGCGCCAGCAGCCAAGACCCGGGCGCCAGCTACGAGCAGTACTTC; CDR3: CASSQDPGASYEQYF
size: -; J: TRBJ2-1; D: -; V: TRBV27; DNA: TGTGCCAGCAGTTATTTAAACAATGAGCAGTTCTTC; CDR3: CASSYLNNEQFF
size: -; J: TRBJ2-5; D: TRBD1; V: TRBV28; DNA: TGTGCCAGCAAGGGACAGCTCCAAGAGACCCAGTACTTC; CDR3: CASKGQLQETQYF
size: -; J: TRBJ2-2; D: -; V: TRBV21-1; DNA: TGTGCCAGCAGGGGGGACTCGGGCCCAAACACCGGGGAGCTGTTTTTT; CDR3: CASRGDSGPNTGELFF
size: -; J: TRBJ2-7; D: -; V: TRBV9; DNA: TGTGCCAGCAGCCAAGGGGACTCCCGGAACGAGCAGTACTTC; CDR3: CASSQGDSRNEQYF
size: -; J: TRBJ1-3; D: -; V: TRBV30; DNA: TGTGCCTGGAAAGGCTCTGGAAACACCATATATTTT; CDR3: CAWKGSGNTIYF
size: -; J: TRBJ2-1; D: TRBD2; V: TRBV7-2; DNA: TGTGCCAGCACCATACGCGGGACTAGCGTGCACAATGAGCAGTTCTTC; CDR3: CASTIRGTSVHNEQFF
size: -; J: TRBJ1-5; D: -; V: TRBV28; DNA: TGTGCCAGCAGTTTATTACAGTCCAATCAGCCCCAGCATTTT; CDR3: CASSLLQSNQPQHF
size: -; J: TRBJ2-7; D: -; V: TRBV11-2; DNA: TGTGCCAGCAGCCCGGCGGTGAGGGGGTCCTTCTACGAGCAGTACTTC; CDR3: CASSPAVRGSFYEQYF
size: -; J: TRBJ1-6; D: -; V: TRBV2; DNA: TGTGCCAGCAGTGAAACGGCCAATTCACCCCTCCACTTT; CDR3: CASSETANSPLHF
size: -; J: TRBJ2-2; D: TRBD2; V: TRBV6-1; DNA: TGTGCCAGCAGTGAACGGTTCGGTTCTTTAGCGGGAGTATACACCGGGGAGCTGTTTTTT; CDR3: CASSERFGSLAGVYTGELFF
size: -; J: TRBJ1-1; D: -; V: TRBV7-9; DNA: TGTGCCAGCAGCTTACCCCTACAACTGCGGAACACTGAAGCTTTCTTT; CDR3: CASSLPLQLRNTEAFF
size: once; J: TRBJ2-2; D: TRBD2; V: TRBV4-1; DNA: TGCGCCAGCAGCCAAGTCGGGGGCCGGGGGGGGCTGTTTTTT; CDR3: CASSQVGGRGGLFF
size: -; J: TRBJ1-5; D: -; V: TRBV28; DNA: TGTGCCATCACGGGGGGGGGCGGGCAGCCCCAGCATTTT; CDR3: CAITGGGGQPQHF
size: -; J: TRBJ2-7; D: TRBD2; V: TRBV29-1; DNA: TGCAGCGTTGCGGGGACTAGCGGGAGCCCCTACGAGCAGTACTTC; CDR3: CSVAGTSGSPYEQYF
size: few; J: TRBJ2-7; D: -; V: TRBV7-6; DNA: TGTGCCAGCAGCTTGGAGGCGACCTACGAGCAGTACTTC; CDR3: CASSLEATYEQYF
size: -; J: TRBJ1-1; D: -; V: TRBV7-3; DNA: TGTGCCAGCAGCTTAACAGGGAAGGGCACTGAAGCTTTCTTT; CDR3: CASSLTGKGTEAFF